This T cell receptor (beta chain) was sequenced during a study of T-cell memory formation after mild COVID-19. Barcoded TCR alpha and TCR beta cDNA libraries with UMIs came from 5'RACE using constant-segment primers. Each CDR3 protein is one row after TCRdb ran MiXCR on the 5' RACE reads. Of roughly 340,000 distinct CDR3 sequences in the sample, 20% were seen once. As concerns this clonotype: The antigen remains undetermined.

CDR3 length equals 16 residues. V gave up 0 bases and J gave up 2 bases, with 8 bases separating them. Study results and limitations: Mostly located in CM and EM were contracting CD4+ clones, with contracting CD8+ clones located in EMRA. Clones that contracted from day 15 to 85 had balanced CD4/CD8; later expanders were CD4+ biased. Pre-infection memory harbored some responding clones, suggesting cross-reactive memory joined.

Sequences were obtained from PBMCs or a T cell subset sorted from them (not recorded which). This chain uses TRBV23-1 with TRBJ2-6; possible D gene TRBD1, 5 bases. TRBV23-1 is reported as an ORF; its role is uncertain. The sequence was obtained from a man aged 18 to 35 who had mild COVID-19 (a few samples of this study predate the infection). Cell type and time point are not known. CDR3 protein: CASSQSPGTGANVLTF. The CDR3 DNA sequence: TGCGCCAGCAGTCAATCCCCAGGGACTGGGGCCAACGTCCTGACTTTC.